One sample yielded the 20 T cell receptor beta chains listed below, sequenced in a study of T cell repertoires in cytomegalovirus infection. Via MiXCR, TCRdb re-called the reads, giving one row per CDR3 protein. The sample lists 200,000 to 300,000 distinct CDR3 sequences; 8% to 9.5% were seen once. The sequenced sample was PBMCs. The receptors stem from a human donor in good health (CMV status not recorded). Some clones in this sample may be carry-over from other donors' samples.

This clonotype came up a few times. This chain joins TRBV7-2 and TRBJ2-1, with D maybe TRBD2 (5 bases). This CDR3 comprises 14 residues. With 7 bases removed from V and 10 bases from J, the gap between germline ends came to 20 bases. CDR1 and CDR2 (germline): SGHTA, FQGNSA. The CDR3 spells CASTHRGSLGEQFF. The CDR3 region has the DNA TGTGCCAGCACCCACAGAGGGTCGTTGGGAGAGCAGTTCTTC. The full variable domain, rest sourced from reference TRBV7-2 and TRBJ2-1, is GAGVSQSPSNKVTEKGKDVELRCDPISGHTALYWYRQSLGQGLEFLIYFQGNSAPDKSGLPSDRFSAERTGGSVSTLTIQRTQQEDSAVYLCASTHRGSLGEQFFGPGTRLTVL.

This clonotype was seen only a few times. J is TRBJ1-5 and V is TRBV7-2; D is perhaps TRBD1 (6 bases). Germline-derived CDR1 and CDR2 are SGHTA and FQGNSA. The CDR3 totals 14 residues. The V end was cut by 5 bases, the J end by 9 bases, with 17 bases between. As DNA, the CDR3 is TGTGCCAGCAGCCGGGAGACAGGCGGGGGGCCCCAGCATTTT. Protein product: CASSRETGGGPQHF.

A few counts support this clonotype. The rearrangement joins TRBV14 to TRBJ1-1; the D gene is possibly TRBD1 (6 bases). V shed 1 base and J shed 6 bases, with 12 bases lying between them. This CDR3 is built from 14 residues. Germline V lookup: CDR1 SGHDN, CDR2 FVKESK. CDR3 sequence reads: CASSQARGGSEAFF. The DNA of the CDR3 is TGTGCCAGCAGCCAAGCAAGAGGGGGTTCTGAAGCTTTCTTT.

This clonotype has just a few counts. The chain's CDR3 is CASSYSYAGSSYEQYF. The CDR3 region has the DNA TGTGCCAGCAGTTACTCGTATGCAGGATCAAGCTACGAGCAGTACTTC. The chain combines TRBV6-5 with TRBJ2-7; D is ambiguous. Trimming took off 0 bases at V and 3 bases at J, with 15 bases between the two ends. Germline V lookup: CDR1 MNHEY, CDR2 SVGAGI. The CDR3 extends over 16 amino acids.

This clonotype was picked up many times. V is TRBV2 and J is TRBJ1-2; D is possibly TRBD1 (5 bases). Germline CDR1 reads SNHLY; CDR2 reads FYNNEI. The CDR3 covers 13 residues. V gave up 8 bases and J gave up 8 bases, with 18 bases separating them. In DNA, the CDR3 is TGTGCCAGCCTTCAGAGGGGAATGCGCGGCTACACCTTC. It yields the protein CASLQRGMRGYTF.

V and J are TRBV5-1 and TRBJ1-4; D is ambiguous. Between the trimmed V and J ends, which lost 4 bases and 1 base, there was a span of 17 bases. CDR3 length equals 17 residues. Germline V gene lookup returns CDR1 SGHRS and CDR2 YFSETQ. The CDR3 DNA sequence: TGCGCCAGCAGCCTTGGACTCTCCTGGGTAACTAATGAAAAACTGTTTTTT. It is translated as CASSLGLSWVTNEKLFF.

This clonotype was seen many times. The V gene is TRBV7-8, the J gene TRBJ1-4; D remains unclear. The CDR3 runs to 15 residues. Per the germline V gene, CDR1 is SGHVS and CDR2 is FQNEAQ. Trimming stripped 5 bases from V and 7 bases from J, with 17 bases between. In nucleotides, the CDR3 is TGTGCCAGCAGCCCGCGGTCCACACTCCTTGAAAAACTGTTTTTT. Its protein is CASSPRSTLLEKLFF.

This clonotype occurred many times. V is TRBV28 and J is TRBJ1-1; D ambiguous. The ends were cut back, 3 bases at V and 0 bases at J, with 17 bases in the middle. Germline V gene sequence: CDR1 MDHEN, CDR2 SYDVKM. The CDR3 covers 17 residues. The CDR3 reads CASSFNRWGAMNTEAFF. The CDR3 nucleotides read TGTGCCAGCAGTTTTAATCGATGGGGTGCCATGAACACTGAAGCTTTCTTT.

The sample holds many counts of this clonotype. V gene TRBV7-2 combines with J gene TRBJ2-5, with 7 positions matching TRBD2. The trim removed 5 bases at V and 5 bases at J, leaving 8 bases unmatched. This CDR3 is built from 14 residues. From germline, CDR1 is SGHTA and CDR2 FQGNSA. The CDR3 coding sequence is TGTGCCAGCAGCAGTATGACTAGCTGGGAGACCCAGTACTTC. Translation gives CASSSMTSWETQYF.

The V and J genes are TRBV3-1 and TRBJ1-5; D gene unclear. Germline lookup yields CDR1 LGHDT and CDR2 YNNKEL (reference sequence). V lost 1 base and J lost 6, with 10 bases in between. The length of the CDR3 is 14 residues. DNA for the CDR3: TGTGCCAGCAGCCAAGGCATAGCCGGTCAGCCCCAGCATTTT. As protein: CASSQGIAGQPQHF. The variable domain in full, completed from reference TRBV3-1 and TRBJ1-5, reads DTAVSQTPKYLVTQMGNDKSIKCEQNLGHDTMYWYKQDSKKFLKIMFSYNNKELIINETVPNRFSPKSPDKAHLNLHINSLELGDSAVYFCASSQGIAGQPQHFGDGTRLSIL.

This clonotype appeared many times. This chain uses TRBV20-1 with TRBJ1-2; D is undetermined. Germline-derived CDR1 and CDR2 are DFQATT and SNEGSKA (reference sequence). The CDR3 is 10 amino acids. V was clipped by 7 bases and J by 3 bases, with 6 bases between them. The CDR3 spells CSGGYYGYTF. CDR3 in DNA: TGCAGTGGCGGGTACTATGGCTACACCTTC.

This clonotype came up a few times. The chain uses TRBV13 and TRBJ2-7, with 12 bases identical to TRBD2. The J segment lost 3 bases and the V segment lost 9 bases, leaving 9 bases of the junction unmatched. Germline CDR1 and CDR2: PRHDT and FYEKMQ (reference sequence). The CDR3 is 15 amino acids. CDR3 protein: CASKEKLAGGYEQYF. CDR3 nucleotides: TGTGCCAGTAAAGAAAAACTAGCGGGAGGCTACGAGCAGTACTTC. Complete variable domain (other parts from reference TRBV13 and TRBJ2-7): AAGVIQSPRHLIKEKRETATLKCYPIPRHDTVYWYQQGPGQDPQFLISFYEKMQSDKGSIPDRFSAQQFSDYHSELNMSSLELGDSALYFCASKEKLAGGYEQYFGPGTRLTVT.

This clonotype was found many times. The chain's CDR3 is CASSYSMTGTDTEAFF. DNA for the CDR3: TGTGCCAGCAGTTACTCGATGACAGGGACCGACACTGAAGCTTTCTTT. V gene TRBV6-6 combines with J gene TRBJ1-1, with 7 bases that match TRBD1. V was clipped by 0 bases and J by 3 bases; unmatched bases: 7. The CDR3 contains 16 residues. Germline V CDR1 and CDR2: MNHNY, SVGAGI (reference sequence).

The genes are TRBV11-3 and TRBJ2-1; 8 bases are shared with TRBD2. Germline CDR1 SGHNT, CDR2 YENEEA. The CDR3 totals 15 residues. V shed 4 bases and J 4 bases; nucleotides not matched to a gene: 6. The CDR3 nucleotides are TGTGCCAGCAGCTCGGGGGGGCAGGGTTACAATGAGCAGTTCTTC. Translated, it gives CASSSGGQGYNEQFF.

The chain has TRBV7-2 and TRBJ1-6, with D unclear. Per the germline V gene, CDR1 is SGHTA and CDR2 is FQGNSA. The V end was cut by 6 bases, the J end by 7 bases, with 19 bases between. The CDR3 is made up of 16 amino acids. The CDR3 spells CASSSTWAGRNSPLHF. CDR3 sequence (DNA): TGTGCCAGCAGTTCGACATGGGCCGGGAGAAATTCACCCCTCCACTTT.

This clonotype was counted many times. The genes are TRBV9 and TRBJ1-3, with D perhaps matching TRBD1 (6 bases). The CDR3 sequence is 18 residues long. Germline assignment: CDR1 SGDLS and CDR2 YYNGEE. Trimming pared 3 bases from V and 1 base from J, leaving 20 bases between. The CDR3: CASSARPQGFESGNTIYF. The CDR3 region has the DNA TGTGCCAGCAGCGCCCGACCACAGGGCTTCGAGTCTGGAAACACCATATATTTT.

This clonotype was seen only a few times. The chain combines TRBV7-2 with TRBJ1-2; 7 positions agree with TRBD1. Germline V gene lookup returns CDR1 SGHTA and CDR2 FQGNSA. Trimming at V came to 5 bases and at J to 8 bases, leaving 8 bases not matched to a gene. The CDR3 extends over 13 amino acids. The CDR3 is CASSQGVSGGYTF. The CDR3 DNA reads TGTGCCAGCAGCCAGGGGGTTAGTGGGGGCTACACCTTC.

This clonotype was observed at least ten times. V is TRBV7-6 and J is TRBJ2-5; 7 bases fit TRBD1. V lost 5 bases to trimming and J lost 10 bases; unmatched junction nucleotides: 13. CDR3 size: 14 residues. Germline CDR1 SGHVS, CDR2 FNYEAQ. CDR3 residues: CASSRQGGGVGQYF. CDR3 DNA: TGTGCCAGCAGCCGACAGGGTGGGGGTGTTGGCCAGTACTTC.

This clonotype was detected many times. The DNA for the CDR3 is TGTGCCAGCAGCTTAGTTCGGGAACCCTACGAGCAGTACTTC. It specifies CASSLVREPYEQYF. The genes are TRBV7-2 and TRBJ2-7; tentative D call: TRBD2 (5 bases). V shed 1 base and J shed 2 bases, with 9 bases lying between them. Germline CDR1 reads SGHTA; CDR2 reads FQGNSA. This CDR3 has 14 residues.

This clonotype appeared many times. The V call is TRBV4-3, the J call TRBJ1-6; D not certain. Germline CDR1 and CDR2: LGHNA and YSLEER. The CDR3 is 13 amino acids. V was shortened by 0 bases and J by 7 bases, with 4 bases between the two germline ends. As DNA, the CDR3 is TGCGCCAGCAGCCAAGATCAGAATTCACCCCTCCACTTT. Protein product: CASSQDQNSPLHF.